The T cell receptor (beta chain) under discussion was sequenced for a study of CD8 T cells in Susac syndrome. Germline values: CDR1 KGHSH, CDR2 LQKENI. The CDR3 spans 13 residues. Trimming cost V 2 bases and J 10 bases, with 12 bases left between them. With random hexamers, roughly 0.5 to 1 ug RNA was reverse transcribed. TCRdb called the immunoSEQ multiplex PCR reads again in MiXCR, with one record for every CDR3 protein. The table records tens of thousands of distinct CDR3 sequences, roughly 94% of them present only once. This chain links TRBV18 with TRBJ2-1; D is perhaps TRBD1 (6 bases). This sequence was found in a human donor with Susac syndrome. Sample: CD4+ T cells from PBMCs. This CDR3 is CASSPTGDTEQFF. The CDR3 nucleotides are TGTGCCAGCTCACCAACCGGGGACACCGAGCAGTTCTTC.